Sequencing of this T cell receptor (beta chain) was carried out in a study of blood T cell repertoires in COVID-19. Study background: The United States, Italy and Spain supplied acute and convalescent COVID-19 samples.

Per the original methods: Estimation of nucleated cell counts relied on the amplification of reference gene primers. Clones were read by immunoSEQ multiplex PCR, and TCRdb kept only the in-frame ones, dropping some. V and J calls and clone size are those listed in that table; D and trimming were worked out from the DNA. There are more than 150,000 clones in the sample; approximately 80% occur only once, and 17% lies in the top ten. CDR1 is SGHRS and CDR2 is YFSETQ in the germline V gene. The CDR3 runs 13 residues. Trimming took 4 bases from V and 5 from J, leaving 11 bases between them. What the recovered Cohort 3 donors had was two negative PCRs, clearance, or symptom resolution.

Sequencing was done on a sample of PBMCs or T cells enriched from blood (not recorded which). The clonotype was recovered from a woman between 45 and 65 years old who had recovered from COVID-19. The chain uses TRBV5-1 and TRBJ2-3; tentative D call: TRBD1 (5 bases). The CDR3 protein is CASSGALGDTQYF. The CDR3 DNA reads TGCGCCAGCAGCGGGGCTCTCGGAGATACGCAGTATTTT.